The 14 T cell receptor beta chains below come from one sample, sequenced in a study of T cell responses to AZD1222 COVID-19 vaccine. TCRdb's table, derived via immunoSEQ multiplex PCR, lists solely in-frame clones and lacks some. The sample lists approximately 130,000 clones, under 95% occurring once. The sample was peripheral blood, taken on day 0 of AZD1222 vaccination. The receptors here all came from an adult in good health.

The chain uses TRBV5-4 and TRBJ2-2, with TRBD2 identical over 8 bases. Trimming at V came to 5 bases and at J to 2 bases, leaving 8 bases not matched to a gene. This CDR3 spans 16 amino acids. Germline lookup yields CDR1 SGHNT and CDR2 YYREEE (reference sequence). CDR3 region: CASSPGLAGNTGELFF. CDR3 DNA sequence: TGTGCCAGCAGTCCAGGACTAGCTGGAAACACCGGGGAGCTGTTTTTT.

DNA for the CDR3: TGTGCCAGCAGTGGCGACCCTAACTATGGCTACACCTTC. This encodes CASSGDPNYGYTF. The rearrangement uses TRBV2 and TRBJ1-2, with D hard to call. V lost 4 bases, J lost 0 bases, and 6 bases lay in between. The CDR3 is 13 amino acids. CDR1 is SNHLY, CDR2 FYNNEI, per germline.

CDR3 amino acids: CASSLEGRWTDEQYF. The CDR3 region has the DNA TGCGCCAGCAGCTTGGAAGGCAGGTGGACAGACGAGCAGTACTTC. The genes are TRBV5-1 and TRBJ2-7; tentatively, D is TRBD1 (6 bases). This CDR3 has 15 residues. Germline loops: CDR1 SGHRS, CDR2 YFSETQ. V lost 0 bases, J lost 5 bases, and 15 bases lay in between.

The J gene is TRBJ2-1, the V gene TRBV5-1; 8 nucleotides match TRBD2. The CDR3 has 12 amino acids. Trimming at V came to 5 bases and at J to 6 bases, leaving 1 base not matched to a gene. Looked up from germline, CDR1 is SGHRS and CDR2 is YFSETQ. As DNA, the CDR3 is TGCGCCAGCAGTCTAGCGGGCAATGAGCAGTTCTTC. Translation gives CASSLAGNEQFF.

This clone was seen only once. The rearrangement links TRBV14 to TRBJ1-2; D ambiguous. Germline V lookup: CDR1 SGHDN, CDR2 FVKESK. Trimming left V 1 base short and J 2 bases short, with 8 bases between. The CDR3 loop spans 14 amino acids. CDR3 protein: CASSQGNGNYGYTF. The DNA of the CDR3 is TGTGCCAGCAGCCAAGGGAATGGGAACTATGGCTACACCTTC.

The CDR3 here is CSARGGREQYF. The CDR3 DNA reads as TGCAGTGCTAGGGGGGGGCGCGAGCAGTACTTC. The rearrangement uses TRBV20-1 and TRBJ2-7, with D perhaps matching TRBD2 (7 bases). The CDR3 spans 11 residues. The V end lost 3 bases, the J end lost 6 bases, and 9 bases lay between the germline ends. CDR1 and CDR2 from the germline V gene are DFQATT and SNEGSKA (reference sequence).

This chain connects TRBV5-5 to TRBJ1-1; D unresolved. The V gene lost 0 bases and the J gene lost 5 bases, with 14 bases spanning the gap. Germline values: CDR1 SGHKS, CDR2 YYEKEE (reference sequence). The CDR3 sequence is 15 residues long. The CDR3 DNA reads as TGTGCCAGCAGCTTGGCCGTGGCGGATTGGACTGAAGCTTTCTTT. Protein product: CASSLAVADWTEAFF.

The chain joins TRBV18 to TRBJ1-1, with no clear D. The CDR3 is 11 residues long. Deletions cut 3 bases from V and 10 bases from J, with 9 bases between. Germline lookup yields CDR1 KGHSH and CDR2 LQKENI. The DNA for the CDR3 is TGTGCCAGCTCACCCTCGAAGGGAGCTTTCTTT. Translation: CASSPSKGAFF.

CDR3 in DNA: TGTGCCAGCAGCTGGCGAACCGGGACTAGCGGCGAGCAGTACTTC. The encoded protein is CASSWRTGTSGEQYF. The V and J genes are TRBV7-2 and TRBJ2-7, with 11 bases fitting TRBD2. CDR3 length: 15 amino acids. CDR1 SGHTA and CDR2 FQGNSA come from the germline V gene. The ends lost 4 bases at V and 6 bases at J; junction bases unmatched: 8.

The chain joins TRBV9 to TRBJ2-7; D may be TRBD1 or TRBD2 (5 bases each). This CDR3 is built from 14 residues. Germline CDR1 SGDLS, CDR2 YYNGEE. V lost 4 bases, J lost 7 bases, and 18 bases lay in between. Written as DNA, the CDR3 is TGTGCCAGCAGCCCAGGGACGGGCCTTGGGGAGCAGTACTTC. This translates into CASSPGTGLGEQYF.

The CDR3 loop is CASSQATRNTGELFF. The CDR3 nucleotides read TGTGCCAGCAGCCAAGCGACTAGGAACACCGGGGAGCTGTTTTTT. This chain uses TRBV5-6 with TRBJ2-2; tentative D call: TRBD2 (6 bases). CDR1 and CDR2 (germline): SGHDT, YYEEEE. Trimming shortened V by 4 bases and J by 1 base, and 11 bases separated the two germline ends. The CDR3 contains 15 residues.

V gene TRBV11-2 combines with J gene TRBJ1-2; D is possibly TRBD1 (5 bases). Looked up from germline, CDR1 is SGHAT and CDR2 is FQNNGV. Trimming left V 2 bases short and J 5 bases short, with 15 bases between. CDR3 length: 15 amino acids. CDR3 sequence: CASSLRGRSYYGYTF. In nucleotides, the CDR3 is TGTGCCAGCAGCTTAAGGGGCAGATCTTATTATGGCTACACCTTC.

The CDR3 sequence: CASSPWAPNTGELFF. In DNA, the CDR3 is TGTGCCAGCAGCCCGTGGGCGCCTAACACCGGGGAGCTGTTTTTT. The V call is TRBV7-2, the J call TRBJ2-2, with unresolved D. This CDR3 has 15 residues. Germline CDR1 is SGHTA and CDR2 is FQGNSA. V lost 5 bases and J lost 2, with 12 bases in between.

CDR3: CASSWGTGAPEAFF. CDR3 DNA: TGTGCCAGCAGCTGGGGGACAGGGGCCCCTGAAGCTTTCTTT. The rearrangement joins TRBV7-6 to TRBJ1-1, with 10 bases identical to TRBD1. CDR3 length equals 14 residues. Germline CDR1 is SGHVS and CDR2 is FNYEAQ. With 4 bases clipped from V and 6 bases from J, the junction kept 5 bases outside the gene matches.